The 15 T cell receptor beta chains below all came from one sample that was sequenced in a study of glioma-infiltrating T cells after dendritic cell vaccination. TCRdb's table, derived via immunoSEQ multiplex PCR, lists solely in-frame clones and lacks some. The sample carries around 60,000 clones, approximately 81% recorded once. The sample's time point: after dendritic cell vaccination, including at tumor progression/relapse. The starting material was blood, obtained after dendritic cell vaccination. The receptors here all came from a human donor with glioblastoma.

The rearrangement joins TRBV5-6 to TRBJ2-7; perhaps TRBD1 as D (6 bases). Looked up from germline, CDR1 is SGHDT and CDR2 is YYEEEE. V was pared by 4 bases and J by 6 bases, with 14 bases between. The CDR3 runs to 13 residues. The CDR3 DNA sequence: TGTGCCAGCAGCCCGGACAGTCCATCCGAGCAGTACTTC. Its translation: CASSPDSPSEQYF. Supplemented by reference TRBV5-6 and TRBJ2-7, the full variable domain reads DAGVTQSPTHLIKTRGQQVTLRCSPKSGHDTVSWYQQALGQGPQFIFQYYEEEERQRGNFPDRFSGHQFPNYSSELNVNALLLGDSALYLCASSPDSPSEQYFGPGTRLTVT.

CDR3: CASGRGTYSNQPQHF. The DNA for the CDR3 is TGTGCCAGCGGACGGGGGACCTATAGCAATCAGCCCCAGCATTTT. The rearrangement links TRBV6-5 to TRBJ1-5; D possibly corresponds to TRBD1 (5 bases). Germline CDR1 and CDR2: MNHEY and SVGAGI. V lost 8 bases, J lost 0 bases, and 14 bases lay in between. CDR3 size: 15 residues.

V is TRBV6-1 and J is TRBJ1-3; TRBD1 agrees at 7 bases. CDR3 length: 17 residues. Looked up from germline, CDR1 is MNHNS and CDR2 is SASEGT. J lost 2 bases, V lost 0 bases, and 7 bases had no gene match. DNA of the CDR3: TGTGCCAGCAGTGAAGCGGTGACAGGGTCTCCTGGAAACACCATATATTTT. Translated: CASSEAVTGSPGNTIYF.

The CDR3 sequence is CASSSVTWLNEQYF. CDR3 coding DNA: TGTGCCAGCAGCTCGGTAACGTGGTTGAACGAGCAGTACTTC. The chain joins TRBV5-8 to TRBJ2-7, with unresolved D. Germline V CDR1 and CDR2: SGHTS, YDEGEE. The V end was cut by 3 bases, the J end by 5 bases, with 15 bases between. The CDR3 is 14 residues long.

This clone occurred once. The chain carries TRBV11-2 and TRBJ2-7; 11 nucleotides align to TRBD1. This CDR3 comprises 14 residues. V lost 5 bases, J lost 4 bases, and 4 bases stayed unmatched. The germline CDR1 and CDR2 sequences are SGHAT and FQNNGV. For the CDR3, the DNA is TGTGCCAGCAGCGTAGGACAGGGGGCTTACGAGCAGTACTTC. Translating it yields CASSVGQGAYEQYF. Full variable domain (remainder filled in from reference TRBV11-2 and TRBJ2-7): EAGVAQSPRYKIIEKRQSVAFWCNPISGHATLYWYQQILGQGPKLLIQFQNNGVVDDSQLPKDRFSAERLKGVDSTLKIQPAKLEDSAVYLCASSVGQGAYEQYFGPGTRLTVT.

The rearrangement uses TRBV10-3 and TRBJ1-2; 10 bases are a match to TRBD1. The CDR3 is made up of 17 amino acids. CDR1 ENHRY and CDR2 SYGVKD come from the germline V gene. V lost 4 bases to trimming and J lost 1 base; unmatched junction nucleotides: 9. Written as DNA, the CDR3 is TGTGCCATCAGTGGCCGGGACAGGGGAATAATTAACTATGGCTACACCTTC. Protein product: CAISGRDRGIINYGYTF.

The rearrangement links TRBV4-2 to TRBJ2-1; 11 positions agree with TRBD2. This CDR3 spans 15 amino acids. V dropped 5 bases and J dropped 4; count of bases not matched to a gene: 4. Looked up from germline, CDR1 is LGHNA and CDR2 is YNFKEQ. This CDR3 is CASSETSGVYNEQFF. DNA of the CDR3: TGTGCCAGCAGCGAGACTAGCGGGGTATACAATGAGCAGTTCTTC.

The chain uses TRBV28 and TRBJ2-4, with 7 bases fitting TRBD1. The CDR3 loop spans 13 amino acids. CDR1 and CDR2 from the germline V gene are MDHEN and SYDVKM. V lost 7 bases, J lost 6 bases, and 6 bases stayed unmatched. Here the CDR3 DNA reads TGTGCCAGCAACAAGGACAGGACAAACATTCAGTACTTC. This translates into CASNKDRTNIQYF.

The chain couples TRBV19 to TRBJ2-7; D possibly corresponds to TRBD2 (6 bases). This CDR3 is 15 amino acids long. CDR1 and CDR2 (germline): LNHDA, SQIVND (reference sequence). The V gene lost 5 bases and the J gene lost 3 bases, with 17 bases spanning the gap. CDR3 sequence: CASSEAGRPLYEQYF. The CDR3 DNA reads TGTGCCAGTAGTGAGGCGGGGCGACCCCTCTACGAGCAGTACTTC.

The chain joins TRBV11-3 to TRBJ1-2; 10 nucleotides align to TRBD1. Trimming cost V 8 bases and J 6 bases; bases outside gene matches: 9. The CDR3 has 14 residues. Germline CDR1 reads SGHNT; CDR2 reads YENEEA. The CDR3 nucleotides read TGTGCCAGCCGACATACCGGGACAGGGGATGGCTACACCTTC. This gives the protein CASRHTGTGDGYTF.

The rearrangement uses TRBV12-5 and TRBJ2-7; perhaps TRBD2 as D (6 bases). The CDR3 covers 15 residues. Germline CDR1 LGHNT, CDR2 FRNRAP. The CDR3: CARDSKTRSGDPQYF. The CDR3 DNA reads TGTGCCCGGGACTCCAAGACCCGATCGGGTGATCCGCAGTACTTC.

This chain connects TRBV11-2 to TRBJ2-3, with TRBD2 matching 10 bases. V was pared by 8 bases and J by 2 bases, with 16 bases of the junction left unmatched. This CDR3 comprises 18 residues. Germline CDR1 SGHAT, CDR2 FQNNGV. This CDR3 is CASSKGVVAGGHTDTQYF. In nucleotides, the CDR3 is TGTGCCAGCTCCAAGGGTGTCGTAGCGGGGGGACACACAGATACGCAGTATTTT.

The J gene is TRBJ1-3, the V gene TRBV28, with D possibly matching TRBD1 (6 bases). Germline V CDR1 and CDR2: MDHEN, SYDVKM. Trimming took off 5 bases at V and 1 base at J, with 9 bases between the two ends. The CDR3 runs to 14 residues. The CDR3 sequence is CASSPGVSGNTIYF. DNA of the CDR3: TGTGCCAGCAGTCCAGGGGTTTCTGGAAACACCATATATTTT.

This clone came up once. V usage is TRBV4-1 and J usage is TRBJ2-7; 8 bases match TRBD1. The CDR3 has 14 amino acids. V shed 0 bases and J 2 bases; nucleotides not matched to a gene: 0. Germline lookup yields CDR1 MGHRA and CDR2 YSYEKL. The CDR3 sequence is CASSQDRGPYEQYF. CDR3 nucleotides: TGCGCCAGCAGCCAAGACAGGGGGCCCTACGAGCAGTACTTC.

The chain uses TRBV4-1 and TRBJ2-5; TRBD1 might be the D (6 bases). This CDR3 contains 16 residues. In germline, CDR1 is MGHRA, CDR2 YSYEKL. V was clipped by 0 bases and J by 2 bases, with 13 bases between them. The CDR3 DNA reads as TGCGCCAGCAGCCAAGATCGATTCCAGGGGCAAGAGACCCAGTACTTC. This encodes CASSQDRFQGQETQYF.